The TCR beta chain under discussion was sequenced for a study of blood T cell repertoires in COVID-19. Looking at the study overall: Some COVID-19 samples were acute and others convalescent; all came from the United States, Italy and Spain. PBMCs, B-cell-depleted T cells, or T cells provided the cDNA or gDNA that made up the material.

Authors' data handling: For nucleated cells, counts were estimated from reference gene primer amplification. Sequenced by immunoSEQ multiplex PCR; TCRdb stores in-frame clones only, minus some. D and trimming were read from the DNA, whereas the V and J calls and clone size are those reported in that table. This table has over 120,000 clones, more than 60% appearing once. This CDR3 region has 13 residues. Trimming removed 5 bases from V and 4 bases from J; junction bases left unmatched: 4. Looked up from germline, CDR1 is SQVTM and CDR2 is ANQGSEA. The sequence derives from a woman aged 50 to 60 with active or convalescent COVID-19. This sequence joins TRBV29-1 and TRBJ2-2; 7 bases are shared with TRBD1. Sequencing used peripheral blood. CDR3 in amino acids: CSVQQGTTGELFF. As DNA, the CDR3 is TGCAGCGTTCAACAGGGGACCACCGGGGAGCTGTTTTTT.